The clone carrying this T cell receptor (beta chain) was observed a single time. This record belongs to a study of sequential checkpoint blockade in melanoma. Overall study context: Patients were randomized 1:1 to nivolumab-then-ipilimumab or ipilimumab-then-nivolumab first-line. After both sequences, patients received maintenance nivolumab.

Profiled with immunoSEQ multiplex PCR; TCRdb holds only in-frame clones, not every one. The table has roughly 20,000 clones, approximately 74% seen once. The germline V gene has CDR1 SEHNR and CDR2 FQNEAQ (reference sequence). The V gene end was trimmed by 5 bases and the J gene end by 7 bases; junction bases not matched to a gene: 3. There are 13 residues in the CDR3. As to treatment: randomized to nivolumab then ipilimumab (arm A) or the reverse (arm B). From thawed PBMCs, live CD3+CD8+ cells negative for CD19 and CD56 were sorted. Sequencing was performed on CD8+ T cells sorted from blood (inferred from file names), taken from a patient given nivolumab and ipilimumab in sequence. The rearrangement uses TRBV7-9 and TRBJ2-7; 12 positions agree with TRBD2. The receptor was isolated from a human donor with melanoma. Here the CDR3 reads CASSRTSGNEQYF. CDR3 in DNA: TGTGCCAGCAGCCGGACTAGCGGGAATGAGCAGTACTTC. The full variable domain, its missing parts supplied by reference TRBV7-9 and TRBJ2-7, is DTGVSQNPRHKITKRGQNVTFRCDPISEHNRLYWYRQTLGQGPEFLTYFQNEAQLEKSRLLSDRFSAERPKGSFSTLEIQRTEQGDSAMYLCASSRTSGNEQYFGPGTRLTVT.